A single sample is the source of the 32 T cell receptor beta chains below, sequenced in a study of cytomegalovirus exposure and HLA in healthy donors. The PCR contained 60 Vbeta and 13 Jbeta primers. Sequencing used immunoSEQ multiplex PCR; TCRdb keeps in-frame clones, though not all of them. The sample holds around 69,000 clones, about two thirds seen once. Sequences were obtained from PBMCs. These TCRs come from a man in his forties in good health and CMV-seropositive.

This rearrangement joins TRBV27 to TRBJ1-6; tentative D call: TRBD1 (6 bases). V shed 8 bases and J shed 13 bases, with 27 bases lying between them. The CDR3 covers 16 residues. The germline CDR1 and CDR2 sequences are MNHEY and SMNVEV (reference sequence). The CDR3, as DNA: TGTGCCAGCCGAGCCTACTCCGGGACATATGAGTTCCCCCTCCACTTT. Residues: CASRAYSGTYEFPLHF.

This clone occurred a few times. V gene TRBV6-5 combines with J gene TRBJ1-1; possible D gene TRBD1, 6 bases. This CDR3 spans 16 amino acids. Germline values: CDR1 MNHEY, CDR2 SVGAGI. V lost 1 base and J lost 2, with 14 bases in between. CDR3 nucleotide sequence: TGTGCCAGCAGTTACTACCCCGGGACACCAAACACTGAAGCTTTCTTT. Translated, it gives CASSYYPGTPNTEAFF.

J is TRBJ2-5 and V is TRBV5-4; D remains ambiguous. The germline V gene encodes CDR1 SGHNT and CDR2 YYREEE (reference sequence). Trimming stripped 2 bases from V and 3 bases from J, with 8 bases between. The CDR3 spans 13 residues. CDR3 amino acids: CASSFPLEETQYF. DNA for the CDR3: TGTGCCAGCAGCTTCCCTCTAGAAGAGACCCAGTACTTC.

As concerns this clone: This sample includes further DNA sequences coding for the same CDR3. This sequence joins TRBV5-1 and TRBJ2-7; D perhaps matches TRBD2 (5 bases). The CDR3 runs 13 residues. V lost 4 bases, J lost 2 bases, and 10 bases lay in between. The germline gives CDR1 SGHRS, CDR2 YFSETQ. This chain's CDR3 is CASSLEGAYEQYF. DNA for the CDR3: TGCGCCAGCAGCCTCGAGGGCGCCTACGAGCAGTACTTC.

This rearrangement joins TRBV5-1 to TRBJ1-1; D gene ambiguous. Deletions cut 2 bases from V and 10 bases from J, with 15 bases between. There are 13 residues in the CDR3. Per the germline V gene, CDR1 is SGHRS and CDR2 is YFSETQ. CDR3 bases: TGCGCCAGCAGCTTTACCCCCGATGGGCCAGCTTTCTTT. Its translation is CASSFTPDGPAFF.

This clone was recorded once. V usage is TRBV9 and J usage is TRBJ1-1; no firm D call. Germline V gene sequence: CDR1 SGDLS, CDR2 YYNGEE. Trimming took 4 bases from V and 0 from J, leaving 10 bases between them. The CDR3 covers 14 residues. CDR3 loop: CASSPEIMNTEAFF. As DNA, the CDR3 is TGTGCCAGCAGCCCCGAGATCATGAACACTGAAGCTTTCTTT.

The J gene is TRBJ1-2, the V gene TRBV30; TRBD1 aligns across 7 bases. The junction had 8 bases not matched to a gene; V was cut back by 1 base and J by 6 bases. From germline, CDR1 is GTSNPN and CDR2 SVGIG (reference sequence). The CDR3 has 14 amino acids. The CDR3 loop is CAWSANRGSHGYTF. In DNA form, the CDR3 reads TGTGCCTGGAGTGCGAACAGGGGTTCCCATGGCTACACCTTC.

This rearrangement joins TRBV5-4 to TRBJ2-2, with 12 bases lining up with TRBD1. Germline CDR1 and CDR2: SGHNT and YYREEE (reference sequence). V lost 4 bases to trimming and J lost 3 bases; unmatched junction nucleotides: 4. There are 16 residues in the CDR3. In DNA form, the CDR3 reads TGTGCCAGCAGCACGGGACAGGGGGCGGACACCGGGGAGCTGTTTTTT. Protein: CASSTGQGADTGELFF.

This clone showed up just once. A read error may produce the germline difference seen at one junction end. The rearrangement links TRBV6-4 to TRBJ1-2, with 9 bases identical to TRBD1. CDR3 size: 15 residues. In germline, CDR1 is MRHNA, CDR2 SNTAGT. For the CDR3, the DNA is TGTGCCATCAGTGACTCAAGACAGGGGGACTATGGCTACACCTTC. Amino acids: CAISDSRQGDYGYTF.

The CDR3 here is CASSSGPPGRDTQYF. Written as DNA, the CDR3 is TGTGCCAGCAGTTCCGGGCCCCCCGGGAGAGATACGCAGTATTTT. This chain uses TRBV6-5 with TRBJ2-3; the D gene is possibly TRBD2 (6 bases). The V gene's germline CDR1 is MNHEY and CDR2 SVGAGI. The CDR3 consists of 15 residues. V was cut by 4 bases and J by 5 bases, with 16 bases left in between.

The chain carries TRBV5-1 and TRBJ1-1; tentatively, D is TRBD1 (6 bases). The CDR3 has 15 residues. CDR1 is SGHRS and CDR2 is YFSETQ in the germline V gene. Trimming left V 10 bases short and J 3 bases short, with 22 bases between. The CDR3 nucleotides read TGCGCCTCCTCTGACCAGGGGCCGCGGGACACTGAAGCTTTCTTT. This codes for CASSDQGPRDTEAFF.

The chain links TRBV18 to TRBJ1-1; maybe TRBD1 (5 bases). V lost 3 bases to trimming and J lost 4 bases, with 15 bases between them. The CDR3 length is 15 residues. Germline CDR1 is KGHSH and CDR2 is LQKENI. CDR3 sequence (DNA): TGTGCCAGCTCACCGGGCGGGGGGAGAGGCACTGAAGCTTTCTTT. Translating it yields CASSPGGGRGTEAFF.

This clone was observed a few times. The V call is TRBV20-1, the J call TRBJ1-1; D perhaps matches TRBD1 (6 bases). Trimming cost V 3 bases and J 4 bases, with 6 bases left between them. Germline CDR1 and CDR2: DFQATT and SNEGSKA (reference sequence). The CDR3 loop spans 11 amino acids. The CDR3 loop reads CSARGATEAFF. In nucleotides, the CDR3 is TGCAGTGCTAGGGGGGCCACTGAAGCTTTCTTT.

This sequence joins TRBV6-5 and TRBJ1-1, with 8 bases that match TRBD1. The V gene's germline CDR1 is MNHEY and CDR2 SVGAGI. The CDR3 covers 14 residues. V shed 3 bases and J 7 bases; nucleotides not matched to a gene: 7. CDR3 loop: CASSYARGLGEAFF. The DNA of the CDR3 is TGTGCCAGCAGTTATGCCAGGGGGCTGGGTGAAGCTTTCTTT.

The rearrangement links TRBV14 to TRBJ2-1, with D possibly being TRBD1 (6 bases). Germline V lookup: CDR1 SGHDN, CDR2 FVKESK. The CDR3 contains 12 residues. Trimming took off 5 bases at V and 8 bases at J, with 10 bases between the two ends. The CDR3 DNA follows: TGTGCCAGCAGCAGGGGGTGGGATGAGCAGTTCTTC. It codes for CASSRGWDEQFF.

The chain employs TRBV5-1 and TRBJ1-5, with a tentative D call TRBD1 (5 bases). Germline loops: CDR1 SGHRS, CDR2 YFSETQ. CDR3 size: 14 residues. The V and J ends lost 4 bases and 7 bases respectively, with 15 bases between them. As DNA, the CDR3 is TGCGCCAGCAGCCCGGACACGGAGGGGCAGCCCCAGCATTTT. Amino acids: CASSPDTEGQPQHF.

The chain recombines TRBV19 with TRBJ2-3; 8 bases align to TRBD2. The CDR3 covers 15 residues. The germline CDR1 and CDR2 sequences are LNHDA and SQIVND (reference sequence). J lost 4 bases, V lost 10 bases, and 13 bases had no gene match. The CDR3 DNA reads TGTGCCACTGCCCTAAGCGGGAGCTCGGCAGATACGCAGTATTTT. It yields the protein CATALSGSSADTQYF.

The chain has TRBV19 and TRBJ1-1; no firm D call. V was clipped by 1 base and J by 1 base, with 7 bases between them. The germline V gene has CDR1 LNHDA and CDR2 SQIVND (reference sequence). This CDR3 is 14 amino acids long. This chain's CDR3 is CASSIGAPNTEAFF. DNA of the CDR3: TGTGCCAGTAGTATAGGGGCACCGAACACTGAAGCTTTCTTT.

This clone was observed a handful of times. The chain is built from TRBV5-1 and TRBJ1-4; tentatively, D is TRBD1 (6 bases). The CDR3 length is 16 residues. The V end was cut by 3 bases, the J end by 2 bases, with 14 bases between. Germline CDR1 reads SGHRS; CDR2 reads YFSETQ. In DNA form, the CDR3 reads TGCGCCAGCAGCTACTCAGGGGCCCACACTAATGAAAAACTGTTTTTT. This gives the protein CASSYSGAHTNEKLFF. Variable domain in full (rest from reference TRBV5-1 and TRBJ1-4): KAGVTQTPRYLIKTRGQQVTLSCSPISGHRSVSWYQQTPGQGLQFLFEYFSETQRNKGNFPGRFSGRQFSNSRSEMNVSTLELGDSALYLCASSYSGAHTNEKLFFGSGTQLSVL.

In this sample, this clone turned up a few times. The CDR3 loop is CASSNQGANYEQYF. Here the CDR3 DNA reads TGTGCCAGCAGCAACCAGGGGGCGAACTACGAGCAGTACTTC. The rearrangement joins TRBV7-9 to TRBJ2-5; 8 positions agree with TRBD1. The J call is uncertain, as TRBJ2-7 better fits the DNA end. Per the germline V gene, CDR1 is SEHNR and CDR2 is FQNEAQ (reference sequence). CDR3 length: 14 amino acids.

The V and J genes are TRBV27 and TRBJ2-2; TRBD1 matches at 7 bases. Germline trimming cut 4 bases from V and 1 base from J; bases unmatched to any gene: 6. The CDR3 loop spans 16 amino acids. The germline CDR1 and CDR2 sequences are MNHEY and SMNVEV (reference sequence). CDR3 region: CASSSLGTENTGELFF. DNA of the CDR3: TGTGCCAGCAGTTCCCTAGGGACAGAGAACACCGGGGAGCTGTTTTTT.

The chain combines TRBV5-1 with TRBJ1-2; 7 positions match TRBD1. The V gene's germline CDR1 is SGHRS and CDR2 YFSETQ. V shed 2 bases, J shed 3 bases, and the junction held 4 bases outside the gene matches. The CDR3 length is 14 residues. Here the CDR3 reads CASSFGTVHYGYTF. The CDR3 DNA reads TGCGCCAGCAGCTTTGGGACAGTTCACTATGGCTACACCTTC. Drawing the rest from reference TRBV5-1 and TRBJ1-2, the complete variable domain is KAGVTQTPRYLIKTRGQQVTLSCSPISGHRSVSWYQQTPGQGLQFLFEYFSETQRNKGNFPGRFSGRQFSNSRSEMNVSTLELGDSALYLCASSFGTVHYGYTFGSGTRLTVV.

The V call is TRBV5-4, the J call TRBJ2-7; 7 bases fit TRBD2. Losses at the gene ends were 4 bases for V and 2 bases for J; bases not matched to a gene: 9. CDR3 length: 15 amino acids. Germline V gives CDR1 SGHNT, CDR2 YYREEE (reference sequence). CDR3 amino acids: CASSRGGDSTYEQYF. CDR3 bases: TGTGCCAGCAGCCGGGGAGGGGATAGCACCTACGAGCAGTACTTC.

The chain employs TRBV5-1 and TRBJ1-1; D possibly corresponds to TRBD1 (5 bases). Trimming removed 0 bases at V and 1 base at J, with 10 bases between. The germline CDR1 and CDR2 sequences are SGHRS and YFSETQ. The length of the CDR3 is 15 residues. The CDR3 DNA reads TGCGCCAGCAGCTTGGCCGACAGCCAGAACACTGAAGCTTTCTTT. Translation gives CASSLADSQNTEAFF.

J is TRBJ2-5 and V is TRBV30, with 7 positions matching TRBD1. Germline CDR1 is GTSNPN and CDR2 is SVGIG (reference sequence). J gave up 4 bases and V 5 bases, and 10 bases lay outside the gene matches. This CDR3 contains 14 residues. The CDR3 bases are TGTGCCTGGCGACTTGTAGGGGGCGGAGAGACCCAGTACTTC. Translation: CAWRLVGGGETQYF.

This chain joins TRBV7-8 and TRBJ2-7; no firm D call. V shed 1 base and J shed 2 bases, with 15 bases lying between them. This CDR3 spans 16 amino acids. Germline CDR1 is SGHVS and CDR2 is FQNEAQ. This CDR3 is CASSLVVQVLPYEQYF. The CDR3 DNA follows: TGTGCCAGCAGCTTAGTGGTTCAGGTTCTTCCCTACGAGCAGTACTTC.

The chain recombines TRBV19 with TRBJ1-5, with D unclear. The germline V gene encodes CDR1 LNHDA and CDR2 SQIVND (reference sequence). Trimming took 3 bases from V and 0 from J, leaving 9 bases between them. The CDR3 runs to 15 residues. The CDR3 is CASSIGRYSNQPQHF. CDR3 sequence (DNA): TGTGCCAGTAGTATTGGTCGGTATAGCAATCAGCCCCAGCATTTT. Variable domain in full (rest from reference TRBV19 and TRBJ1-5): DGGITQSPKYLFRKEGQNVTLSCEQNLNHDAMYWYRQDPGQGLRLIYYSQIVNDFQKGDIAEGYSVSREKKESFPLTVTSAQKNPTAFYLCASSIGRYSNQPQHFGDGTRLSIL.

The chain is built from TRBV7-2 and TRBJ2-5, with TRBD2 identical over 10 bases. V dropped 1 base and J dropped 4; count of bases not matched to a gene: 3. CDR1 and CDR2 from the germline V gene are SGHTA and FQGNSA. This CDR3 contains 15 residues. The CDR3 here is CASSLEAGGRETQYF. In nucleotides, the CDR3 is TGTGCCAGCAGCTTAGAAGCGGGGGGGCGAGAGACCCAGTACTTC. Using reference TRBV7-2 and TRBJ2-5 for the parts outside the CDR3, the full variable domain is GAGVSQSPSNKVTEKGKDVELRCDPISGHTALYWYRQSLGQGLEFLIYFQGNSAPDKSGLPSDRFSAERTGGSVSTLTIQRTQQEDSAVYLCASSLEAGGRETQYFGPGTRLLVL.

The chain carries TRBV15 and TRBJ2-7; 9 nucleotides align to TRBD1. The V segment lost 0 bases and the J segment 6 bases; nucleotides outside the gene matches: 9. CDR3 length: 16 residues. CDR1 LNHNV and CDR2 YYDKDF come from the germline V gene (reference sequence). CDR3 coding DNA: TGTGCCACCAGCAGAGACCGTCCCGGGACAGGGCCCGAGCAGTACTTC. This codes for CATSRDRPGTGPEQYF.

This clone was seen a handful of times. The chain uses TRBV6-5 and TRBJ1-2; D unresolved. From germline, CDR1 is MNHEY and CDR2 SVGAGI. V was pared by 0 bases and J by 7 bases, with 15 bases between. This CDR3 is 15 amino acids long. The CDR3 DNA reads TGTGCCAGCAGTTACTCGGCTGGAGGAGTTCGTGGCTACACCTTC. Translated: CASSYSAGGVRGYTF.

V gene TRBV19 combines with J gene TRBJ1-6; D gene uncertain. Germline values: CDR1 LNHDA, CDR2 SQIVND (reference sequence). This CDR3 contains 15 residues. The ends were cut back, 6 bases at V and 5 bases at J, with 14 bases in the middle. This CDR3 is CASRELSTHNSPLHF. CDR3 bases: TGTGCCAGTAGGGAGCTATCGACCCATAATTCACCCCTCCACTTT.

The chain carries TRBV19 and TRBJ1-3, with a possible D match to TRBD1 (5 bases). Germline CDR1 LNHDA, CDR2 SQIVND (reference sequence). CDR3 length: 14 residues. V lost 6 bases and J 2 bases, leaving 11 bases between the germline ends. In DNA, the CDR3 is TGTGCCAGTAGCCGGCAGGGAACTGGAAACACCATATATTTT. It specifies CASSRQGTGNTIYF.